One and the same sample provided the 31 T cell receptor beta chains below, sequenced in a study of T cells in Graves' hyperthyroidism and ophthalmopathy. The source material, RNA transcripts, was used to amplify TCR beta CDR3 regions. First-round RT-PCR targeting the TCR CDR3 was performed with the HTBI primer set. One entry per CDR3 protein, called by TCRdb with MiXCR from the multiplex PCR reads. The data hold a few hundred thousand distinct CDR3 sequences, with under 25% observed a single time. Sample: blood. These receptors were collected from a man aged 18 to 35 with Graves' hyperthyroidism.

In this sample, this clonotype turned up a few times. The chain uses TRBV5-1 and TRBJ2-7, with D possibly TRBD1 on 6 matching bases. Trimming removed 3 bases at V and 4 bases at J, with 20 bases between. CDR3 size: 16 residues. Germline V CDR1 and CDR2: SGHRS, YFSETQ. CDR3 nucleotide sequence: TGCGCCAGCAGCTGGGGGCCTCCCCGATTCACATACGAGCAGTACTTC. It is translated as CASSWGPPRFTYEQYF.

This sequence joins TRBV24-1 and TRBJ2-7; 10 positions match TRBD1. The ends lost 2 bases at V and 5 bases at J; junction bases unmatched: 8. The CDR3 is 16 amino acids. Looked up from germline, CDR1 is KGHDR and CDR2 is SFDVKD. The CDR3 DNA reads as TGTGCCACCAGTGATTCACGACAGGGGGCGAGGGACGAGCAGTACTTC. Translating it yields CATSDSRQGARDEQYF.

The V gene is TRBV5-6, the J gene TRBJ2-2; D may correspond to TRBD1 or TRBD2 (7 bases each). The V gene lost 0 bases and the J gene lost 0 bases, with 18 bases spanning the gap. The CDR3 has 19 residues. The germline V gene has CDR1 SGHDT and CDR2 YYEEEE. The DNA of the CDR3 is TGTGCCAGCAGCTTGGACCCGTGGGAGGGGGCCCCGAACACCGGGGAGCTGTTTTTT. This translates into CASSLDPWEGAPNTGELFF.

The CDR3 nucleotides read TGTGCCAGCAGGGGGTACGCTGAAGCTTTCTTT. It codes for CASRGYAEAFF. The chain couples TRBV2 to TRBJ1-1; D ambiguous. Germline V gene lookup returns CDR1 SNHLY and CDR2 FYNNEI. CDR3 length equals 11 residues. Trimming removed 6 bases at V and 6 bases at J, with 8 bases between.

This clonotype was counted ten times or more. The chain couples TRBV28 to TRBJ1-1; D gene ambiguous. Germline V gene sequence: CDR1 MDHEN, CDR2 SYDVKM. The CDR3 length is 13 residues. Trimming left V 6 bases short and J 1 base short, with 9 bases between. The CDR3 reads CASRVRGNTEAFF. CDR3 bases: TGTGCCAGCAGGGTTCGGGGGAACACTGAAGCTTTCTTT.

The chain links TRBV28 to TRBJ1-2; D is ambiguous. Between the trimmed V and J ends, which lost 2 bases and 4 bases, there was a span of 8 bases. The germline V gene encodes CDR1 MDHEN and CDR2 SYDVKM. This CDR3 has 13 amino acids. CDR3 DNA: TGTGCCAGCAGTTTAACAGACCCCTATGGCTACACCTTC. This encodes CASSLTDPYGYTF.

This clonotype came up a few times. The junction and the germline gene differ at one end; a read error may be behind it. The chain links TRBV19 to TRBJ2-5; D assignment may be TRBD1 or TRBD2 (5 bases each). Germline V lookup: CDR1 LNHDA, CDR2 SQIVND (reference sequence). The CDR3 sequence is 15 residues long. In DNA, the CDR3 is TGTGCCAGTAGTCTCGGGACGACCTTCCAAGAGACCAAGTACTTC. Amino acids: CASSLGTTFQETKYF.

In its sample, this clonotype was seen many times. The V and J genes are TRBV11-2 and TRBJ1-5; perhaps TRBD1 as D (5 bases). This CDR3 has 13 amino acids. V lost 3 bases, J lost 5 bases, and 8 bases lay in between. Germline loops: CDR1 SGHAT, CDR2 FQNNGV. In DNA, the CDR3 is TGTGCCAGCAGCTTTCAGGGCCATCAGCCCCAGCATTTT. Protein: CASSFQGHQPQHF.

The chain carries TRBV7-2 and TRBJ2-5; D might be TRBD2 (6 bases). Germline CDR1 and CDR2: SGHTA and FQGNSA. The CDR3 consists of 16 residues. With 5 bases removed from V and 2 bases from J, the gap between germline ends came to 18 bases. The CDR3 protein is CASSRGSASAQETQYF. The CDR3 DNA follows: TGTGCCAGCAGCCGGGGGTCGGCTAGCGCGCAAGAGACCCAGTACTTC.

This clonotype appeared many times. The chain recombines TRBV7-9 with TRBJ2-5; D unresolved. The CDR3 loop spans 13 amino acids. Germline V lookup: CDR1 SEHNR, CDR2 FQNEAQ (reference sequence). With 5 bases removed from V and 5 bases from J, the gap between germline ends came to 12 bases. The CDR3 DNA reads TGTGCCAGCAGCCCAACTTTCAGCGAGACCCAGTACTTC. Residues: CASSPTFSETQYF.

V usage is TRBV13 and J usage is TRBJ2-5; 8 positions match TRBD1. Germline trimming cut 5 bases from V and 4 bases from J; bases unmatched to any gene: 3. Germline loops: CDR1 PRHDT, CDR2 FYEKMQ (reference sequence). This CDR3 has 13 residues. CDR3 DNA: TGTGCCAGCAGCGGGACAGGACTAGAGACCCAGTACTTC. Encoded protein: CASSGTGLETQYF.

This rearrangement joins TRBV19 to TRBJ1-5; possible D gene TRBD1, 5 bases. V gave up 3 bases and J gave up 6 bases, with 9 bases separating them. Germline V CDR1 and CDR2: LNHDA, SQIVND (reference sequence). This CDR3 has 13 residues. DNA of the CDR3: TGTGCCAGTAGTATTCAGGGAGGTCAGCCCCAGCATTTT. It translates to CASSIQGGQPQHF.

This clonotype was counted between two and nine times. The chain combines TRBV12-3 or TRBV12-4 with TRBJ2-7; no firm D call. Between the trimmed V and J ends, which lost 4 bases and 6 bases, there was a span of 7 bases. The CDR3 has 11 residues. DNA for the CDR3: TGTGCCAGCAGTTCCTTCGGCGAGCAGTACTTC. Protein product: CASSSFGEQYF.

This clonotype showed up many times. The V call is TRBV28, the J call TRBJ1-5, with D perhaps matching TRBD1 (5 bases). The CDR3 contains 16 residues. Germline V CDR1 and CDR2: MDHEN, SYDVKM. V was pared by 1 base and J by 0 bases, with 10 bases between. CDR3 loop: CASSLFGGDSNQPQHF. Written as DNA, the CDR3 is TGTGCCAGCAGTTTATTTGGGGGGGATAGCAATCAGCCCCAGCATTTT. The complete variable domain, with remaining parts taken from reference TRBV28 and TRBJ1-5, reads DVKVTQSSRYLVKRTGEKVFLECVQDMDHENMFWYRQDPGLGLRLIYFSYDVKMKEKGDIPEGYSVSREKKERFSLILESASTNQTSMYLCASSLFGGDSNQPQHFGDGTRLSIL.

There are a few counts of this clonotype. V gene TRBV4-1 combines with J gene TRBJ1-5, with D possibly matching TRBD1 (6 bases). Germline CDR1 reads MGHRA; CDR2 reads YSYEKL. V was trimmed by 4 bases and J by 4 bases, leaving 11 bases between them. CDR3 length: 14 amino acids. CDR3 residues: CASSPDRLNQPQHF. DNA for the CDR3: TGCGCCAGCAGCCCAGACAGGCTTAATCAGCCCCAGCATTTT.

The rearrangement links TRBV5-1 to TRBJ2-5, with a weak D call TRBD2 (6 bases). The V gene's germline CDR1 is SGHRS and CDR2 YFSETQ. V gave up 4 bases and J gave up 5 bases, with 15 bases separating them. The CDR3 covers 14 residues. The CDR3 loop is CASSHLTRKETQYF. The CDR3 nucleotides are TGCGCCAGCAGCCACTTGACTAGAAAGGAGACCCAGTACTTC.

This chain joins TRBV30 and TRBJ1-1; D not certain. Trimming took off 8 bases at V and 7 bases at J, with 17 bases between the two ends. CDR1 is GTSNPN and CDR2 is SVGIG in the germline V gene (reference sequence). The CDR3 is 12 residues long. The CDR3 spells CAQERTVGEAFF. DNA of the CDR3: TGTGCCCAGGAAAGGACTGTTGGTGAAGCTTTCTTT.

This clonotype showed up many times. This chain joins TRBV6-5 and TRBJ1-5, with D perhaps TRBD1 (5 bases). The germline gives CDR1 MNHEY, CDR2 SVGAGI. Between the trimmed V and J ends, which lost 4 bases and 1 base, there was a span of 11 bases. The CDR3 runs to 15 residues. The CDR3 reads CASSSVGGSNQPQHF. CDR3 coding DNA: TGTGCCAGCAGTTCGGTGGGGGGGAGCAATCAGCCCCAGCATTTT.

This clonotype was seen at least ten times. This chain uses TRBV6-4 with TRBJ1-1; 7 bases are a match to TRBD1. The V and J ends lost 7 bases and 1 base, in that order; junction bases with no gene match: 15. This CDR3 spans 17 amino acids. Germline V gives CDR1 MRHNA, CDR2 SNTAGT. The CDR3 DNA is TGTGCCAGCACCAATCGACAGGGTATCTTGTCGAACACTGAAGCTTTCTTT. Protein product: CASTNRQGILSNTEAFF.

This clonotype has at least ten counts. J is TRBJ1-1 and V is TRBV6-1, with D tentatively TRBD1 (6 bases). Between the trimmed V and J ends, which lost 5 bases and 6 bases, there was a span of 13 bases. CDR1 and CDR2 (germline): MNHNS, SASEGT. The CDR3 spans 13 residues. CDR3: CASSIPGDAEAFF. The CDR3 nucleotides read TGTGCCAGCAGTATCCCAGGGGATGCTGAAGCTTTCTTT.

The genes are TRBV5-1 and TRBJ2-7; 7 bases match TRBD1. The CDR3 consists of 16 residues. The ends lost 3 bases at V and 1 base at J; junction bases unmatched: 10. CDR1 is SGHRS and CDR2 is YFSETQ in the germline V gene. CDR3 loop: CASSSIPRDSSYEQYF. The CDR3 nucleotides are TGCGCCAGCAGCTCAATACCCCGGGACAGTTCCTACGAGCAGTACTTC.

This clonotype was seen repeatedly, ten times or more. J is TRBJ2-2 and V is TRBV7-8; 7 nucleotides match TRBD2. The germline V gene encodes CDR1 SGHVS and CDR2 FQNEAQ. The CDR3 loop spans 14 amino acids. Trimming at V came to 6 bases and at J to 0 bases, leaving 1 base not matched to a gene. The CDR3 coding sequence is TGTGCCAGCAGTAGCGGGTCGAACACCGGGGAGCTGTTTTTT. Translating gives CASSSGSNTGELFF.

The chain links TRBV20-1 to TRBJ2-5; D is ambiguous. The germline V and J ends were trimmed by 3 bases and 0 bases, with 11 bases remaining between them. CDR1 DFQATT and CDR2 SNEGSKA come from the germline V gene (reference sequence). The CDR3 length is 14 residues. The CDR3: CSASLSYNQETQYF. DNA of the CDR3: TGCAGTGCTAGTTTGAGCTATAACCAAGAGACCCAGTACTTC.

In this sample, this clonotype turned up a few times. This chain joins TRBV18 and TRBJ1-1, with TRBD1 identical over 11 bases. Germline V gene data show CDR1 as KGHSH and CDR2 as LQKENI. CDR3 length: 15 amino acids. The ends lost 6 bases at V and 6 bases at J; junction bases unmatched: 9. The CDR3 sequence: CASSRTGGAESEAFF. For the CDR3, the DNA is TGTGCCAGCTCGCGGACAGGGGGCGCTGAGTCTGAAGCTTTCTTT.

This clonotype was seen a single time. The rearrangement links TRBV11-2 to TRBJ2-3; 8 nucleotides agree with TRBD2. CDR1 is SGHAT, CDR2 FQNNGV, per germline. The CDR3 consists of 13 residues. The ends lost 7 bases at V and 13 bases at J; junction bases unmatched: 13. CDR3 sequence: CASTSTSGLDKYF. In DNA form, the CDR3 reads TGTGCCAGCACCTCAACTTCGGGACTAGACAAGTATTTT.

This clonotype has ten or more counts. The chain combines TRBV6-6 with TRBJ1-2; D gene unclear. Germline V lookup: CDR1 MNHNY, CDR2 SVGAGI (reference sequence). This CDR3 is 13 amino acids long. V was trimmed by 5 bases and J by 3 bases, leaving 10 bases between them. CDR3 sequence reads: CASSQEGHYGYTF. CDR3 sequence (DNA): TGTGCCAGCAGTCAGGAGGGCCACTATGGCTACACCTTC.

This clonotype was seen many times. The chain employs TRBV27 and TRBJ2-2; 9 nucleotides line up with TRBD2. After removal of 4 bases from V and 5 bases from J, the junction contained 5 bases not matched to a gene. CDR1 is MNHEY, CDR2 SMNVEV, per germline (reference sequence). This CDR3 region has 15 residues. CDR3 nucleotide sequence: TGTGCCAGCAGTTCTAGCGGGGTAGTTACCGGGGAGCTGTTTTTT. This codes for CASSSSGVVTGELFF.

V and J are TRBV6-1 and TRBJ1-1; TRBD1 might be the D (5 bases). Trimming stripped 10 bases from V and 0 bases from J, with 9 bases between. CDR3 length: 12 amino acids. Germline lookup yields CDR1 MNHNS and CDR2 SASEGT. In DNA form, the CDR3 reads TGTGCCACGGGACTGTTGAACACTGAAGCTTTCTTT. Translated, it gives CATGLLNTEAFF.

This clonotype was recorded many times. The V gene is TRBV25-1, the J gene TRBJ1-2; a possible D gene is TRBD1 (5 bases). V dropped 1 base and J dropped 6 bases, with 15 bases sitting between them. The CDR3 is 15 residues long. Germline CDR1 MGHDK, CDR2 SYGVNS. As DNA, the CDR3 is TGTGCCAGCAGTGAATTCTCGGGGGGAAGGAATGGCTACACCTTC. Amino acid sequence: CASSEFSGGRNGYTF.

This clonotype was seen only a few times. The chain carries TRBV20-1 and TRBJ2-2; D not certain. CDR3 length: 13 amino acids. Per the germline V gene, CDR1 is DFQATT and CDR2 is SNEGSKA (reference sequence). V was clipped by 6 bases and J by 1 base, with 9 bases between them. CDR3 sequence (DNA): TGCAGTGCGTCTTCCCAGAACACCGGGGAGCTGTTTTTT. It yields the protein CSASSQNTGELFF.

This clonotype was observed many times. The V and J genes are TRBV13 and TRBJ2-7; D may be TRBD1 (6 bases). The CDR3 sequence is 15 residues long. The V end lost 4 bases, the J end lost 3 bases, and 16 bases lay between the germline ends. CDR1 PRHDT and CDR2 FYEKMQ come from the germline V gene (reference sequence). The CDR3 sequence is CASSSPGTKDYEQYF. In DNA, the CDR3 is TGTGCCAGCAGCTCCCCCGGGACAAAAGACTACGAGCAGTACTTC.